The rows below give T cell receptor beta chains drawn from one sample of a study of blood T cells in healthy people across ages. Each CDR3 protein gets one entry after TCRdb re-called the 5' RACE reads with MiXCR. The table records approximately 1,000,000 distinct CDR3 sequences, 40% to 50% of them present only once. The sequenced sample was blood. These TCRs come from a woman between 55 and 75 years old in good health. The CDR3 runs from the conserved cysteine through the conserved F or W. The D gene is left open where the match is weak.

D	V	J	CDR3
NA	TRBV9	TRBJ2-1	CASSVSRRGSYNEQFF
TRBD2	TRBV9	TRBJ2-1	CASSVEGGRAREQFF
NA	TRBV3-1	TRBJ2-5	CASSQEVLSFGQETQYF
NA	TRBV12-3/TRBV12-4	TRBJ1-1	CASTLGPINTEAFF
TRBD1	TRBV12-3/TRBV12-4	TRBJ2-5	CASTPDRGPQETQYF
TRBD1	TRBV10-3	TRBJ2-4	CATRDRAYF
TRBD2	TRBV9	TRBJ2-7	CASTSGAGAGSYEQYF
TRBD2	TRBV20-1	TRBJ2-4	CSGLHGLAGGGEQYF
NA	TRBV15	TRBJ2-5	CATSESYEETQYF
TRBD2	TRBV5-1	TRBJ2-1	CASSLAPGTKPYNEQFF
NA	TRBV20-1	TRBJ2-1	CSASDGEQFF
NA	TRBV5-5	TRBJ2-7	CASNHRWEAYEQYF
NA	TRBV5-8	TRBJ2-7	CASSRDWGSEQYF
NA	TRBV7-2	TRBJ1-1	CASSLGLMNTEAFF
TRBD2	TRBV9	TRBJ2-7	CASSPRTSGSAYEQYF
TRBD2	TRBV6-6	TRBJ2-7	CASSDKREYEQYF
NA	TRBV12-5	TRBJ2-2	CASGLVLVRDGTGELFF
NA	TRBV27	TRBJ1-2	CASSLGMRDGYTF
NA	TRBV20-1	TRBJ2-3	CSARTPYTDTQYF
TRBD1	TRBV12-3/TRBV12-4	TRBJ2-7	CASASDRGWYEQYF
NA	TRBV15	NA	CAASRDPGYSYEQYF
TRBD1	TRBV7-9	TRBJ1-2	CASSSGDRGEGGYTF
TRBD1	TRBV2	TRBJ2-3	CASSTQGDRTDTRYF
TRBD1	TRBV24-1	TRBJ2-1	CATSDLNRGHYNEQFF
NA	TRBV29-1	TRBJ1-4	CSVASVNEKLFF
NA	TRBV15	TRBJ2-2	CATSRRLSAGVGAGELFF
NA	TRBV20-1	TRBJ2-1	CSARDMREAAYNEQFF
NA	TRBV18	TRBJ2-6	CASSARGPGANVLTF
TRBD2	TRBV2	TRBJ2-1	CASRETSDETQFF
NA	TRBV12-3/TRBV12-4	TRBJ2-3	CASTRGRADAQYF
NA	TRBV12-3/TRBV12-4	TRBJ1-2	CASSPGAGTGGYTF
TRBD2	TRBV6-1	TRBJ2-3	CASSARTSGIVGSTDTQYF
NA	TRBV7-2	TRBJ2-5	CASSFGTVETQYF
TRBD1	TRBV5-1	TRBJ1-1	CASSLESLRDRGLNTEAFF
TRBD1	TRBV6-1	TRBJ2-7	CASTSRTGTSYEQYF
NA	TRBV5-1	TRBJ2-1	CASSLEGRERVDEQFF
TRBD2	TRBV7-9	TRBJ2-1	CASSKLAGGLYNEQFF
TRBD1	TRBV12-3/TRBV12-4	TRBJ1-5	CASRRGGGQPQHF
NA	TRBV30	TRBJ2-4	CAWKKAGKNIQYF
NA	TRBV25-1	TRBJ1-3	CASSLGRESSGNTIYF
NA	TRBV10-3	TRBJ2-7	CAIRWGPGVGEQYF
NA	TRBV21-1	TRBJ2-5	CASRNTERYLGEQYF
NA	TRBV7-8	TRBJ2-1	CASSFIGYNEQFF
NA	TRBV12-3/TRBV12-4	TRBJ2-5	CASSLNLGEETQYF
NA	TRBV7-3	TRBJ2-5	CASSDPAGNGRNEQYF
NA	TRBV20-1	TRBJ2-3	CSASGDTQYF
NA	TRBV6-6	TRBJ2-4	CASRGVGRGAKNIQYF
TRBD2	TRBV20-1	TRBJ2-1	CSARAGVSYNEQFF
NA	TRBV27	TRBJ2-2	CASSDEGTGELFF
NA	TRBV20-1	TRBJ1-2	CSASSTNNYGYTF
NA	TRBV7-8	TRBJ2-5	CASSLGGWGEYF
TRBD2	TRBV12-3/TRBV12-4	TRBJ2-7	CASSISGPTYEQYF
NA	TRBV10-3	TRBJ2-7	CAISESRGEQYF
TRBD1	TRBV12-3/TRBV12-4	NA	CASSLGQGAYNEQYF
NA	TRBV29-1	TRBJ2-7	CSVGDYEQYF